This T cell receptor beta chain was observed in a study of blood T cell repertoires in COVID-19. On the study more broadly: T cells, B-cell-depleted T cells, or PBMCs supplied cDNA or gDNA.

TCRdb's table, derived via immunoSEQ multiplex PCR, lists solely in-frame clones and lacks some. This table has tens of thousands of clones, less than 80% appearing once. This sequence was found in a man aged 55 to 70 with active or convalescent COVID-19. The source material was peripheral blood.

The CDR3 loop is CASSINRDHEQFF. CDR3 sequence (DNA): TGTGCCAGTAGTATTAACAGGGATCATGAGCAGTTCTTC. The chain recombines TRBV19 with TRBJ2-1; D possibly corresponds to TRBD1 (6 bases). The CDR3 sequence is 13 residues long. V dropped 3 bases and J dropped 8 bases, with 11 bases sitting between them. Germline lookup yields CDR1 LNHDA and CDR2 SQIVND (reference sequence). Variable domain in full (rest from reference TRBV19 and TRBJ2-1): DGGITQSPKYLFRKEGQNVTLSCEQNLNHDAMYWYRQDPGQGLRLIYYSQIVNDFQKGDIAEGYSVSREKKESFPLTVTSAQKNPTAFYLCASSINRDHEQFFGPGTRLTVL.